One and the same sample provided the 22 T cell receptor beta chains below, sequenced in a study of cytomegalovirus exposure and HLA in healthy donors. Primers: 60 Vbeta forward and 13 Jbeta reverse. Measured with immunoSEQ multiplex PCR; TCRdb has only the in-frame clones, and not every one. This sample has some 150,000 clones; around 83% occur once, and the top ten carry about 7.4%. The sequencing sample was made of PBMCs. The receptors derive from a woman aged 50 to 65 in good health and CMV-seropositive.

This clone was detected once. The chain uses TRBV28 and TRBJ2-2; 8 nucleotides align to TRBD1. The J segment lost 4 bases and the V segment lost 4 bases, leaving 2 bases of the junction unmatched. This CDR3 has 14 amino acids. Germline V gives CDR1 MDHEN, CDR2 SYDVKM. As DNA, the CDR3 is TGTGCCAGCAGTTCAGGGGGCAGCACCGGGGAGCTGTTTTTT. It specifies CASSSGGSTGELFF. Complete variable domain (other parts from reference TRBV28 and TRBJ2-2): DVKVTQSSRYLVKRTGEKVFLECVQDMDHENMFWYRQDPGLGLRLIYFSYDVKMKEKGDIPEGYSVSREKKERFSLILESASTNQTSMYLCASSSGGSTGELFFGEGSRLTVL.

The chain carries TRBV5-1 and TRBJ2-5; 8 bases agree with TRBD1. Germline values: CDR1 SGHRS, CDR2 YFSETQ. After removal of 4 bases from V and 2 bases from J, the junction contained 7 bases not matched to a gene. The CDR3 loop spans 15 amino acids. For the CDR3, the DNA is TGCGCCAGCAGCCGAACCGGGACAGGTCAAGAGACCCAGTACTTC. It specifies CASSRTGTGQETQYF.

The CDR3 sequence is CSVKTVSSYEQYF. In DNA form, the CDR3 reads TGCAGCGTAAAGACTGTGAGCTCCTACGAGCAGTACTTC. This chain links TRBV29-1 with TRBJ2-7, with no clear D. With 6 bases removed from V and 0 bases from J, the gap between germline ends came to 12 bases. Germline values: CDR1 SQVTM, CDR2 ANQGSEA. There are 13 residues in the CDR3.

The J gene is TRBJ1-3, the V gene TRBV6-5, with D hard to call. The germline V gene encodes CDR1 MNHEY and CDR2 SVGAGI. V lost 8 bases to trimming and J lost 0 bases, with 14 bases between them. This CDR3 contains 15 residues. The CDR3 DNA follows: TGTGCCAGCGGCCGTAAGCACAGCTCTGGAAACACCATATATTTT. Translating it yields CASGRKHSSGNTIYF.

The chain has TRBV6-5 and TRBJ2-3; no firm D call. This CDR3 region has 15 residues. Trimming removed 0 bases from V and 5 bases from J, with 12 bases in between. CDR1 and CDR2 (germline): MNHEY, SVGAGI. CDR3 loop: CASSYSAELGDTQYF. The CDR3 DNA is TGTGCCAGCAGTTACTCCGCGGAATTAGGAGATACGCAGTATTTT.

The rearrangement links TRBV7-9 to TRBJ1-1; D may be TRBD1 (6 bases). The CDR3 length is 12 residues. Germline assignment: CDR1 SEHNR and CDR2 FQNEAQ (reference sequence). Trimming stripped 5 bases from V and 10 bases from J, with 14 bases between. The CDR3 DNA reads TGTGCCAGCAGCGCCGGGGGGGCGATAGCTTTCTTT. Its protein product is CASSAGGAIAFF.

This chain connects TRBV5-4 to TRBJ1-4; D unresolved. The length of the CDR3 is 13 residues. CDR1 is SGHNT and CDR2 is YYREEE in the germline V gene (reference sequence). The V end lost 5 bases, the J end lost 8 bases, and 13 bases lay between the germline ends. CDR3 in DNA: TGTGCCAGCAGACCGGAGGCGGAGGAAAAACTGTTTTTT. Protein: CASRPEAEEKLFF.

The rearrangement uses TRBV7-9 and TRBJ1-4, with 9 bases lining up with TRBD1. Germline CDR1 is SEHNR and CDR2 is FQNEAQ (reference sequence). V shed 5 bases, J shed 4 bases, and the junction held 11 bases outside the gene matches. This CDR3 region has 17 residues. In DNA form, the CDR3 reads TGTGCCAGCAGCCCCCCCCCGGGACAGGGAGGTAATGAAAAACTGTTTTTT. This encodes CASSPPPGQGGNEKLFF.

The V gene is TRBV7-9, the J gene TRBJ1-5; 8 nucleotides line up with TRBD1. This CDR3 is 15 amino acids long. The germline V gene has CDR1 SEHNR and CDR2 FQNEAQ (reference sequence). With 6 bases clipped from V and 5 bases from J, the junction kept 9 bases outside the gene matches. The CDR3 spells CASSSTGAGDQPQHF. CDR3 bases: TGTGCCAGCAGTTCGACAGGGGCGGGTGATCAGCCCCAGCATTTT.

This clone was seen just once. The V and J genes are TRBV29-1 and TRBJ2-3; 9 positions match TRBD2. With V trimmed by 6 bases and J by 2 bases, 6 bases remained unmatched. CDR3 size: 14 residues. The germline V gene encodes CDR1 SQVTM and CDR2 ANQGSEA. DNA for the CDR3: TGCAGCGTGGGGGGACTAGCCAACACAGATACGCAGTATTTT. Translating it yields CSVGGLANTDTQYF.

The rearrangement links TRBV6-5 to TRBJ2-7; tentative D call: TRBD1 (6 bases). Germline V gives CDR1 MNHEY, CDR2 SVGAGI. V lost 5 bases and J lost 3, with 11 bases in between. The CDR3 contains 13 residues. This CDR3 reads CASSPPGVYEQYF. In DNA form, the CDR3 reads TGTGCCAGCAGTCCTCCAGGGGTCTACGAGCAGTACTTC.

The rearrangement links TRBV7-2 to TRBJ2-2; D unclear. Trimming removed 8 bases at V and 6 bases at J, with 22 bases between. Per the germline V gene, CDR1 is SGHTA and CDR2 is FQGNSA. The CDR3 has 16 residues. CDR3 nucleotide sequence: TGTGCCAGCGGAAGACGGATGGCCGCGGTGTCCGGGGAGCTGTTTTTT. Its translation is CASGRRMAAVSGELFF.

This clone was seen a handful of times. The CDR3 sequence: CASRAWDRGSYEQYF. The CDR3 DNA follows: TGTGCCAGCAGGGCCTGGGACAGGGGCTCCTACGAGCAGTACTTC. The rearrangement links TRBV2 to TRBJ2-7; 10 bases are a match to TRBD1. In germline, CDR1 is SNHLY, CDR2 FYNNEI. Unmatched junction bases numbered 5, after V lost 6 bases and J lost 0 bases. This CDR3 has 15 residues.

This rearrangement joins TRBV25-1 to TRBJ2-3; D perhaps matches TRBD2 (5 bases). V lost 3 bases and J lost 4, with 17 bases in between. The CDR3 is made up of 16 amino acids. Germline lookup yields CDR1 MGHDK and CDR2 SYGVNS. As DNA, the CDR3 is TGTGCCAGCAGTGACACCCCTAGCTATAACCCAGATACGCAGTATTTT. It codes for CASSDTPSYNPDTQYF. Looking up the rest from reference TRBV25-1 and TRBJ2-3 gives the full variable domain: EADIYQTPRYLVIGTGKKITLECSQTMGHDKMYWYQQDPGMELHLIHYSYGVNSTEKGDLSSESTVSRIRTEHFPLTLESARPSHTSQYLCASSDTPSYNPDTQYFGPGTRLTVL.

DNA for the CDR3: TGTGCCAGCAGTGTCCAGCGGTTGCTCACTGAAGCTTTCTTT. This sequence encodes CASSVQRLLTEAFF. The chain carries TRBV6-1 and TRBJ1-1; D unclear. The germline V and J ends were trimmed by 4 bases and 4 bases, with 13 bases remaining between them. This CDR3 is built from 14 residues. Germline assignment: CDR1 MNHNS and CDR2 SASEGT.

The count of this clone is one. The chain links TRBV2 to TRBJ1-2; the D gene is possibly TRBD1 (6 bases). Between the trimmed V and J ends, which lost 7 bases and 5 bases, there was a span of 17 bases. Looked up from germline, CDR1 is SNHLY and CDR2 is FYNNEI. The CDR3 loop spans 14 amino acids. This CDR3 reads CASNEGGGTYGYTF. CDR3 in DNA: TGTGCCAGCAACGAAGGGGGGGGAACTTATGGCTACACCTTC.

This clone was observed a single time. CDR3 in amino acids: CASSVVGGALNTEAFF. The DNA of the CDR3 is TGTGCCAGCAGCGTAGTTGGGGGGGCGTTAAACACTGAAGCTTTCTTT. V usage is TRBV9 and J usage is TRBJ1-1, with D perhaps TRBD1 (6 bases). The CDR3 extends over 16 amino acids. The germline V gene has CDR1 SGDLS and CDR2 YYNGEE. The V end was cut by 0 bases, the J end by 2 bases, with 14 bases between.

The rearrangement links TRBV18 to TRBJ1-1, with D tentatively TRBD1 (5 bases). Trimming removed 0 bases at V and 2 bases at J, with 13 bases between. The CDR3 sequence is 16 residues long. Germline V gene data show CDR1 as KGHSH and CDR2 as LQKENI. The CDR3 reads CASSPPGLIFNTEAFF. CDR3 sequence (DNA): TGTGCCAGCTCACCACCGGGGCTGATTTTTAACACTGAAGCTTTCTTT.

J is TRBJ2-7 and V is TRBV21-1; no check of the table's D call, TRBD1, against the DNA was made. TRBV21-1 is described as a pseudogene. This CDR3 comprises 19 residues. The DNA of the CDR3 is TGTGCCAGCAGCCCAGAGGACAGATCGATAGAGACCTACGCTGTCGAGCAGTACTTC. It is translated as CASSPEDRSIETYAVEQYF.

The rearrangement uses TRBV19 and TRBJ1-5, with TRBD1 as a possible D gene (6 bases). CDR3 length equals 15 residues. The V end was cut by 5 bases, the J end by 2 bases, with 13 bases between. Germline V gene sequence: CDR1 LNHDA, CDR2 SQIVND (reference sequence). This CDR3 is CASSLTGLGNQPQHF. As DNA, the CDR3 is TGTGCCAGTAGTCTAACAGGGTTGGGCAATCAGCCCCAGCATTTT.

This clone was recorded once. The rearrangement links TRBV28 to TRBJ2-5; weak D call: TRBD1 (6 bases). V shed 5 bases and J shed 5 bases, with 15 bases lying between them. The CDR3 has 14 amino acids. From germline, CDR1 is MDHEN and CDR2 SYDVKM. The CDR3 DNA reads TGTGCCAGCAGTGATTCAGGGGCCATCGAGACCCAGTACTTC. It encodes CASSDSGAIETQYF. Drawing the rest from reference TRBV28 and TRBJ2-5, the complete variable domain is DVKVTQSSRYLVKRTGEKVFLECVQDMDHENMFWYRQDPGLGLRLIYFSYDVKMKEKGDIPEGYSVSREKKERFSLILESASTNQTSMYLCASSDSGAIETQYFGPGTRLLVL.

The chain couples TRBV5-1 to TRBJ2-5; possible D gene TRBD2, 6 bases. The CDR3 runs to 15 residues. The V end was cut by 2 bases, the J end by 1 base, with 12 bases between. Looked up from germline, CDR1 is SGHRS and CDR2 is YFSETQ. The CDR3 sequence is CASSFLTGVQETQYF. CDR3 nucleotide sequence: TGCGCCAGCAGCTTTCTGACGGGGGTCCAAGAGACCCAGTACTTC. Complete variable domain (other parts from reference TRBV5-1 and TRBJ2-5): KAGVTQTPRYLIKTRGQQVTLSCSPISGHRSVSWYQQTPGQGLQFLFEYFSETQRNKGNFPGRFSGRQFSNSRSEMNVSTLELGDSALYLCASSFLTGVQETQYFGPGTRLLVL.